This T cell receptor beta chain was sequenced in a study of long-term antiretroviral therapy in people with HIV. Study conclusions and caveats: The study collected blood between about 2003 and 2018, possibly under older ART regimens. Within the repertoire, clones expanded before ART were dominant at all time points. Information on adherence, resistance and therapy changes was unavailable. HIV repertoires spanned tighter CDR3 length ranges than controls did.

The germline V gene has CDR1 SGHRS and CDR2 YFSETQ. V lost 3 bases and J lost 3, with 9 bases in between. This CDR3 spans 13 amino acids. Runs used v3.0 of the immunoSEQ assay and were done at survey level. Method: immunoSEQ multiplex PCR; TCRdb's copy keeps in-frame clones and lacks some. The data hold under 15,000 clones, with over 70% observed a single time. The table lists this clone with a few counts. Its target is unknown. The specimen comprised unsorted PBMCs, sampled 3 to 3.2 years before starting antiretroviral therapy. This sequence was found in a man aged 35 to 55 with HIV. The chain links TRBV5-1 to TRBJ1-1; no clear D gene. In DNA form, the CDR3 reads TGCGCCAGCAGCTCTTTGGGTGACACTGAAGCTTTCTTT. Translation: CASSSLGDTEAFF. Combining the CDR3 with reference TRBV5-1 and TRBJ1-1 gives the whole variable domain KAGVTQTPRYLIKTRGQQVTLSCSPISGHRSVSWYQQTPGQGLQFLFEYFSETQRNKGNFPGRFSGRQFSNSRSEMNVSTLELGDSALYLCASSSLGDTEAFFGQGTRLTVV.